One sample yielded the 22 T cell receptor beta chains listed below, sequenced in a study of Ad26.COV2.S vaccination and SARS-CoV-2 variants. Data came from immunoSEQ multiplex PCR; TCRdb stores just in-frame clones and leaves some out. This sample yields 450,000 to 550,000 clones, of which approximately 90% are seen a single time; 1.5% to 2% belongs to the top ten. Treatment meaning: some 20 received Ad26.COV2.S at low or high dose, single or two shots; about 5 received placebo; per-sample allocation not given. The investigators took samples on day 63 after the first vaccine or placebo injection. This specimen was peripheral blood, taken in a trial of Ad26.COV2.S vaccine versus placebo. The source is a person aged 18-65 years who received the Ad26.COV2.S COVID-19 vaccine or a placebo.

CDR3 sequence reads: CASSLAAVPLDTQYF. CDR3 nucleotides: TGCGCCAGCAGCTTGGCCGCGGTTCCCCTGGATACGCAGTATTTT. The chain joins TRBV5-1 to TRBJ2-3; D is uncertain. The CDR3 loop spans 15 amino acids. Trimming took 0 bases from V and 6 from J, leaving 14 bases between them. Germline V gene lookup returns CDR1 SGHRS and CDR2 YFSETQ. The variable domain in full, with the rest retrieved from reference TRBV5-1 and TRBJ2-3, is KAGVTQTPRYLIKTRGQQVTLSCSPISGHRSVSWYQQTPGQGLQFLFEYFSETQRNKGNFPGRFSGRQFSNSRSEMNVSTLELGDSALYLCASSLAAVPLDTQYFGPGTRLTVL.

The CDR3, as DNA: TGTGCCAGCAGCTTACTAGCGGGAGAGGTGTTCTTC. The encoded protein is CASSLLAGEVFF. The J gene is TRBJ2-1, the V gene TRBV13, with 10 bases lining up with TRBD2. Germline V CDR1 and CDR2: PRHDT, FYEKMQ (reference sequence). The CDR3 is 12 amino acids. Germline trimming cut 2 bases from V and 15 bases from J; bases unmatched to any gene: 4. Drawing the rest from reference TRBV13 and TRBJ2-1, the complete variable domain is AAGVIQSPRHLIKEKRETATLKCYPIPRHDTVYWYQQGPGQDPQFLISFYEKMQSDKGSIPDRFSAQQFSDYHSELNMSSLELGDSALYFCASSLLAGEVFFGPGTRLTVL.

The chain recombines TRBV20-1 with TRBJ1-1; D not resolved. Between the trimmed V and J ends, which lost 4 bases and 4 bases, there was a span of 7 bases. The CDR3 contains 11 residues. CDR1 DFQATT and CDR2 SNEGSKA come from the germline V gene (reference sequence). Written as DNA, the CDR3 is TGCAGTGCTATTCAGGTCACTGAAGCTTTCTTT. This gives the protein CSAIQVTEAFF.

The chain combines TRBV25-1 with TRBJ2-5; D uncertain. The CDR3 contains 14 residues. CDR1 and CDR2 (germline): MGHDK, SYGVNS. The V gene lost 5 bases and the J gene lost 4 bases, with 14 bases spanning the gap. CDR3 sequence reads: CASSLTERLETQYF. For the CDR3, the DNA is TGTGCCAGCAGTCTGACGGAAAGGTTAGAGACCCAGTACTTC.

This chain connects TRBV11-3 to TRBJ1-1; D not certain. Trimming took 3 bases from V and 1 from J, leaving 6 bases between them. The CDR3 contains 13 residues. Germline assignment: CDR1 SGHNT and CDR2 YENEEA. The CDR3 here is CASSFARNTEAFF. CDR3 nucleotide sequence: TGTGCCAGCAGCTTTGCGAGGAACACTGAAGCTTTCTTT.

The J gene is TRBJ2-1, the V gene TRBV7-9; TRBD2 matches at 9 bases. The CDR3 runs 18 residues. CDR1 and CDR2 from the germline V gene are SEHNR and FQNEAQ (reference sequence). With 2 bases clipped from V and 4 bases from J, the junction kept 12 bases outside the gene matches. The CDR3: CASSLSSGAVTGYNEQFF. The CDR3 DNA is TGTGCCAGCAGCTTATCTAGCGGGGCCGTGACTGGGTACAATGAGCAGTTCTTC.

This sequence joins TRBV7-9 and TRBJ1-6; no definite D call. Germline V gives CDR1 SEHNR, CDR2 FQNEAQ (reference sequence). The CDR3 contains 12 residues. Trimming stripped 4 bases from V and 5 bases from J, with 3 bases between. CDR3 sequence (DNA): TGTGCCAGCAGCTACGATAATTCACCCCTCCACTTT. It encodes CASSYDNSPLHF.

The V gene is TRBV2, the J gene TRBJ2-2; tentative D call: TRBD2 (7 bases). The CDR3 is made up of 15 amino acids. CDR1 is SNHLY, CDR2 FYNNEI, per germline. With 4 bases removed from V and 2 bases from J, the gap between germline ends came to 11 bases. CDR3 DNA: TGTGCCAGCAGTGTTAGGGGGGGAAACACCGGGGAGCTGTTTTTT. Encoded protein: CASSVRGGNTGELFF.

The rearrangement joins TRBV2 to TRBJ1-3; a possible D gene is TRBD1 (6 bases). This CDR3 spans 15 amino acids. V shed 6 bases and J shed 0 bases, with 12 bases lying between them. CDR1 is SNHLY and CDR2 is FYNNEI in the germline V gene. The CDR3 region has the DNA TGTGCCAGCAGGGGGGCCCGAAACTCTGGAAACACCATATATTTT. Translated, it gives CASRGARNSGNTIYF.

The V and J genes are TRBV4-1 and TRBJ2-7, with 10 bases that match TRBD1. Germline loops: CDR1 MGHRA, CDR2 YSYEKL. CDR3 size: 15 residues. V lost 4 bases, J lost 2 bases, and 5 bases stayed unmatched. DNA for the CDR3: TGCGCCAGCAGCCGGGAGGACAGGGGGACCTACGAGCAGTACTTC. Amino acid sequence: CASSREDRGTYEQYF.

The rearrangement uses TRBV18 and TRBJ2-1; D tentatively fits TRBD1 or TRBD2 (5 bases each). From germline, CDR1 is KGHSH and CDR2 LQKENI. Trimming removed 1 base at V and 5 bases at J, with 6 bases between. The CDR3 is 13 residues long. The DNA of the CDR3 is TGTGCCAGCTCACCACTGGGGGACAATGAGCAGTTCTTC. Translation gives CASSPLGDNEQFF. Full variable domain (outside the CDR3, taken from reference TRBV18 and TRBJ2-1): NAGVMQNPRHLVRRRGQEARLRCSPMKGHSHVYWYRQLPEEGLKFMVYLQKENIIDESGMPKERFSAEFPKEGPSILRIQQVVRGDSAAYFCASSPLGDNEQFFGPGTRLTVL.

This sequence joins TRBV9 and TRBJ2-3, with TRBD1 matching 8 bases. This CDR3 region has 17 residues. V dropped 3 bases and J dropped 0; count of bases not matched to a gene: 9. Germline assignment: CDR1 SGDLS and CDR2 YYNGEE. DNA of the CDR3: TGTGCCAGCAGCGCTTGGACAGGGAAGGGTAGCACAGATACGCAGTATTTT. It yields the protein CASSAWTGKGSTDTQYF.

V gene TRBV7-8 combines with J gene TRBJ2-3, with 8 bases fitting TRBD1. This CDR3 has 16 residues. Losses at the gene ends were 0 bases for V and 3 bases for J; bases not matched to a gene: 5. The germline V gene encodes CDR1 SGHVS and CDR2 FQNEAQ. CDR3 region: CASSLATGGLTDTQYF. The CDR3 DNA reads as TGTGCCAGCAGCTTAGCCACAGGGGGGTTAACAGATACGCAGTATTTT.

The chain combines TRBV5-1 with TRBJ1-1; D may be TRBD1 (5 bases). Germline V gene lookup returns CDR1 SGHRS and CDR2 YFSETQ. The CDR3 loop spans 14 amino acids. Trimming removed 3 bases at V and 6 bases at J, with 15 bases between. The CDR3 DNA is TGCGCCAGCAGCTCCCGACGGGGGTCCGCTGAAGCTTTCTTT. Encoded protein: CASSSRRGSAEAFF.

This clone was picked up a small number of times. This CDR3 reads CATSRDFTSSNEQYF. The DNA for the CDR3 is TGTGCCACCAGCAGAGACTTTACTAGTTCAAACGAGCAGTACTTC. V and J are TRBV15 and TRBJ2-7, with D perhaps TRBD2 (5 bases). Germline V lookup: CDR1 LNHNV, CDR2 YYDKDF (reference sequence). This CDR3 region has 15 residues. V lost 0 bases and J 5 bases, leaving 14 bases between the germline ends.

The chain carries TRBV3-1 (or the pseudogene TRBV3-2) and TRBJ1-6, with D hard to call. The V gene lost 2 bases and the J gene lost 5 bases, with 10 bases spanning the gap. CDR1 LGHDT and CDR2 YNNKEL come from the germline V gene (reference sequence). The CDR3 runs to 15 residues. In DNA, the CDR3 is TGTGCCAGCAGCCAAAGTGGAATCGATAATTCACCCCTCCACTTT. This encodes CASSQSGIDNSPLHF.

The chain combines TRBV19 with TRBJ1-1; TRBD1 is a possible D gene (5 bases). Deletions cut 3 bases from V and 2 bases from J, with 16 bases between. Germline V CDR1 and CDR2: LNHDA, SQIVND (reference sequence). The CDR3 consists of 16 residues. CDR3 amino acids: CASSIVGWGINTEAFF. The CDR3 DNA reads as TGTGCCAGTAGTATCGTCGGTTGGGGCATCAACACTGAAGCTTTCTTT.

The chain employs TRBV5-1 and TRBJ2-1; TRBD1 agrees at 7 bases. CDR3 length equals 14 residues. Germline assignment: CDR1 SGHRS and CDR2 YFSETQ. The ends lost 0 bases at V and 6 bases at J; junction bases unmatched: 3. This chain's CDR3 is CASSLGDRFNEQFF. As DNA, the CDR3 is TGCGCCAGCAGCTTGGGGGACAGATTCAATGAGCAGTTCTTC.

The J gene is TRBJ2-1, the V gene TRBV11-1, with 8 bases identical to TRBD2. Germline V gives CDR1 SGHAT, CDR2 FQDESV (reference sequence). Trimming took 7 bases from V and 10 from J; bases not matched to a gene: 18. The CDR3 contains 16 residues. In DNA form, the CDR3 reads TGTGCCAGCACCTCCGCAGGGGCGGGGGGTATGGGGGAGCAGTTCTTC. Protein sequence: CASTSAGAGGMGEQFF.

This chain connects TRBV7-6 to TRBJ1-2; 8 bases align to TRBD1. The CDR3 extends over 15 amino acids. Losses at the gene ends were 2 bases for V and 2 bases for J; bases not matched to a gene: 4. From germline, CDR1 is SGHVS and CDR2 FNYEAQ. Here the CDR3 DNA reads TGTGCCAGCAGCTTAAGGACAGGGCTGAACTATGGCTACACCTTC. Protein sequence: CASSLRTGLNYGYTF.

CDR3 region: CASSALAGDYEQYF. The CDR3 DNA sequence: TGTGCCAGCAGCGCACTAGCGGGAGACTACGAGCAGTACTTC. The V and J genes are TRBV3-1 (or the pseudogene TRBV3-2) and TRBJ2-7; 11 bases line up with TRBD2. J gave up 3 bases and V 5 bases, and 3 bases lay outside the gene matches. Germline V gene data show CDR1 as LGHDT and CDR2 as YNNKEL (reference sequence). There are 14 residues in the CDR3.

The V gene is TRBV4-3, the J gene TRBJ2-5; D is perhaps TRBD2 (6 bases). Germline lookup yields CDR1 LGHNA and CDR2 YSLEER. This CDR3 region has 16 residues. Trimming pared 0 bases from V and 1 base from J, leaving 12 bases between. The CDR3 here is CASSQDWRGPQETQYF. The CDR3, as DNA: TGCGCCAGCAGCCAAGATTGGAGGGGACCCCAAGAGACCCAGTACTTC.